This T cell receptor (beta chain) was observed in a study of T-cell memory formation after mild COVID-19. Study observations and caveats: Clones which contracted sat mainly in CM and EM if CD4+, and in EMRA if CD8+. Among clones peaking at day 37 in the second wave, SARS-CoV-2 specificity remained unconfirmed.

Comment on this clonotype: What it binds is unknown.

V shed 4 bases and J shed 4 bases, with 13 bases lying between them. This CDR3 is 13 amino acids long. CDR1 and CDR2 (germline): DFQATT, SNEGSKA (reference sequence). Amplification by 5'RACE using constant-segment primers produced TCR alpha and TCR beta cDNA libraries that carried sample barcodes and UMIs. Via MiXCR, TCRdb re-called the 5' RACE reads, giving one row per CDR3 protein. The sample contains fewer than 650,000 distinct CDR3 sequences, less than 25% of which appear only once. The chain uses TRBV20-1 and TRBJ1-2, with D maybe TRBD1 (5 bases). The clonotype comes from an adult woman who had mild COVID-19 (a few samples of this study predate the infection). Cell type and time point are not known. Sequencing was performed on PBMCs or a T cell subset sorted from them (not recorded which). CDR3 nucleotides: TGCAGTGCTAATTTACGGGGCACCTATGGCTACACCTTC. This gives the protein CSANLRGTYGYTF.